A single sample is the source of the 8 T cell receptor beta chains below, sequenced in a study of beta chain bispecific antibodies for T cell cancers. Whole-study results and caveats: In these mixed samples, most targeted TRBV reads derived from the leukemia cell line. Anti-TRBV12 exposure, compared with anti-CD19, reduced the TRBV12-3 proportion of TRBV signal by more than 98%.

Blood mononuclear cells were expanded for 3 days using either OKT3 anti-CD3 antibody or CD3/CD28 beads. The antigens these receptors bind are not known. Via MiXCR, TCRdb re-called the 5' RACE reads, giving one row per CDR3 protein. Of 20,000 to 25,000 distinct CDR3 sequences in the sample, just over 2% were seen once. Sequencing used healthy donor T cells cultured with leukemia cells, obtained from a culture containing a bispecific antibody targeting TCR Vbeta12. These receptors were collected from a human donor in good health. Some clones in this sample may be carry-over from other donors' samples.

This clonotype is medium-sized by share. The genes are TRBV7-8 and TRBJ2-3; D is ambiguous. Germline lookup yields CDR1 SGHVS and CDR2 FQNEAQ. Trimming shortened V by 9 bases and J by 2 bases, and 21 bases separated the two germline ends. The CDR3 has 16 amino acids. The CDR3 reads CASLQIAEPTTDTQYF. CDR3 sequence (DNA): TGTGCCAGTCTGCAAATCGCCGAACCTACCACAGATACGCAGTATTTT.

This clonotype was observed at least ten times. The J gene is TRBJ2-3, the V gene TRBV10-3; D might be TRBD1 or TRBD2, each matching 6 bases. This CDR3 comprises 16 residues. V was cut by 1 base and J by 5 bases, with 16 bases left in between. In germline, CDR1 is ENHRY, CDR2 SYGVKD. The CDR3 DNA is TGTGCCATCAGTGAGTTCTTGGAGGGGGGCGAAGATACGCAGTATTTT. Protein sequence: CAISEFLEGGEDTQYF.

By frequency in the sample, this clonotype is medium-sized. This chain links TRBV12-2 with TRBJ1-1; the table gives TRBD1 as D, unverified against the DNA. TRBV12-2 is termed a pseudogene. The length of the CDR3 is 17 residues. As DNA, the CDR3 is TGTGCAAGTCGCTCTACCCGGACAGGTGGACTGAACACTGAAGCTTTCTTT. Amino acid sequence: CASRSTRTGGLNTEAFF.

This clonotype was recorded at least ten times. This rearrangement joins TRBV28 to TRBJ1-2; D uncertain. CDR1 MDHEN and CDR2 SYDVKM come from the germline V gene. V lost 4 bases and J 3 bases, leaving 6 bases between the germline ends. The CDR3 runs to 12 residues. CDR3 sequence (DNA): TGTGCCAGCAGTTACGGGGACTATGGCTACACCTTC. Translating it yields CASSYGDYGYTF.

This clonotype was seen repeatedly, ten times or more. This rearrangement joins TRBV29-1 to TRBJ2-5, with D hard to call. Germline V gene lookup returns CDR1 SQVTM and CDR2 ANQGSEA. This CDR3 contains 13 residues. With 6 bases removed from V and 4 bases from J, the gap between germline ends came to 15 bases. CDR3 nucleotide sequence: TGCAGCGTCCGCGTATTGGGGTCAGAGACCCAGTACTTC. Its translation is CSVRVLGSETQYF.

This clonotype appeared many times. The chain carries TRBV5-1 and TRBJ1-1; D is uncertain. Trimming pared 4 bases from V and 1 base from J, leaving 2 bases between. This CDR3 has 11 residues. CDR1 and CDR2 from the germline V gene are SGHRS and YFSETQ. CDR3 DNA sequence: TGCGCCAGCAGCCAGAACACTGAAGCTTTCTTT. This sequence encodes CASSQNTEAFF.

In this sample, this clonotype turned up many times. V gene TRBV25-1 combines with J gene TRBJ2-7; possibly TRBD2 for D (6 bases). V was shortened by 3 bases and J by 0 bases, with 12 bases between the two germline ends. Looked up from germline, CDR1 is MGHDK and CDR2 is SYGVNS. This CDR3 is 15 amino acids long. CDR3 in DNA: TGTGCCAGCAGTGATCCAGCGGGCCTCTCCTACGAGCAGTACTTC. This sequence encodes CASSDPAGLSYEQYF.

This clonotype was seen many times. The genes are TRBV18 and TRBJ2-3; perhaps TRBD2 as D (5 bases). The CDR3 length is 15 residues. Germline CDR1 and CDR2: KGHSH and LQKENI. Deletions cut 3 bases from V and 1 base from J, with 11 bases between. Here the CDR3 reads CASSPFGSGTDTQYF. The DNA for the CDR3 is TGTGCCAGCTCACCCTTCGGTAGCGGCACAGATACGCAGTATTTT.